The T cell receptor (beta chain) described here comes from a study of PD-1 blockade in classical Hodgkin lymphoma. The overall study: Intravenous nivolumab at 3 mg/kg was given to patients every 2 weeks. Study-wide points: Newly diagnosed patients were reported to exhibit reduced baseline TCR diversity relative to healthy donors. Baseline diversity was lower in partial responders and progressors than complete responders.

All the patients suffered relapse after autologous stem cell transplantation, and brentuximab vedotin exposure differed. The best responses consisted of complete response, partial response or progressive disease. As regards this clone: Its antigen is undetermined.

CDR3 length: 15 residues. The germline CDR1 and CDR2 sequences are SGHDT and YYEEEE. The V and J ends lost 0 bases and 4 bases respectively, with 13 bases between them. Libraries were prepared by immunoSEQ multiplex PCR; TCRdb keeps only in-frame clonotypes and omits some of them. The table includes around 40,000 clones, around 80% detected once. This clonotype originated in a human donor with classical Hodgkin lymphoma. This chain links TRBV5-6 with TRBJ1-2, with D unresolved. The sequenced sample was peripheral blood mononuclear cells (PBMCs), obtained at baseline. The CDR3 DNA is TGTGCCAGCAGCTTGGCCCTCGATTCGCCCTATGGCTACACCTTC. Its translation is CASSLALDSPYGYTF.